These T cell receptor beta chains were read from a single sample in a study of T cell responses to AZD1222 COVID-19 vaccine. The data were produced by immunoSEQ multiplex PCR, yet TCRdb's version contains in-frame clones alone and is incomplete. Among 150,000 or so clones listed, about 92% were seen once. Sequenced here: peripheral blood, sampled on day 0 of AZD1222 vaccination. Receptors originate from an adult in good health. Both conserved end residues are part of each CDR3. A D gene is named only where the DNA matches it firmly. Size is omitted from some rows. Given values are once, few, many or a class for expanded clones.

v_call: TRBV5-4; clone_size: .; d_call: .; j_call: TRBJ1-6; cdr3_aa: CASSRPPGDNSPLHF; cdr3_nt: TGTGCCAGCAGCAGACCGCCAGGGGATAATTCACCCCTCCACTTT
v_call: TRBV5-1; clone_size: .; d_call: TRBD1; j_call: TRBJ1-2; cdr3_aa: CASSGDVGQGISGIYGYTF; cdr3_nt: TGCGCCAGCAGCGGGGATGTAGGACAGGGAATATCTGGGATCTATGGCTACACCTTC
v_call: TRBV14; clone_size: .; d_call: .; j_call: TRBJ2-3; cdr3_aa: CASSQDLIVNTQYF; cdr3_nt: TGTGCCAGCAGCCAAGATCTTATCGTTAATACGCAGTATTTT
v_call: TRBV11-3; clone_size: .; d_call: TRBD1; j_call: TRBJ2-7; cdr3_aa: CASSRTGLSYEQYF; cdr3_nt: TGTGCCAGCAGTAGGACAGGGCTATCCTACGAGCAGTACTTC
v_call: TRBV18; clone_size: .; d_call: TRBD1; j_call: TRBJ1-5; cdr3_aa: CASSPGTEYTNQPQHF; cdr3_nt: TGTGCCAGCTCACCAGGGACAGAGTATACCAATCAGCCCCAGCATTTT
v_call: TRBV2; clone_size: .; d_call: TRBD1; j_call: TRBJ2-7; cdr3_aa: CASSAGTAHEQYF; cdr3_nt: TGTGCCAGCAGCGCCGGGACAGCTCACGAGCAGTACTTC
v_call: TRBV5-1; clone_size: .; d_call: TRBD2; j_call: TRBJ2-5; cdr3_aa: CASSLGPAGGEETQYF; cdr3_nt: TGCGCCAGCAGCTTGGGCCCAGCGGGGGGAGAAGAGACCCAGTACTTC
v_call: TRBV19; clone_size: .; d_call: TRBD1; j_call: TRBJ2-7; cdr3_aa: CASSIEPQGALLTEQYF; cdr3_nt: TGTGCCAGTAGTATAGAGCCACAGGGGGCACTCTTGACCGAGCAGTACTTC
v_call: TRBV30; clone_size: .; d_call: TRBD1; j_call: TRBJ1-2; cdr3_aa: CAWSYGTGTGRGGYTF; cdr3_nt: TGTGCCTGGAGTTACGGCACCGGGACAGGGAGAGGTGGCTACACCTTC
v_call: TRBV5-1; clone_size: .; d_call: .; j_call: TRBJ1-1; cdr3_aa: CASSLVSGDTEAFF; cdr3_nt: TGCGCCAGCAGCTTGGTGTCAGGGGACACTGAAGCTTTCTTT
v_call: TRBV13; clone_size: .; d_call: TRBD2; j_call: TRBJ2-1; cdr3_aa: CASTSTSGPLYNEQFF; cdr3_nt: TGTGCCAGCACCTCGACTAGCGGGCCTCTCTACAATGAGCAGTTCTTC
v_call: TRBV4-1; clone_size: .; d_call: TRBD1; j_call: TRBJ1-2; cdr3_aa: CASSQPPGTGGIGYTF; cdr3_nt: TGCGCCAGCAGCCAACCCCCCGGGACAGGGGGGATTGGCTACACCTTC
v_call: TRBV18; clone_size: .; d_call: .; j_call: TRBJ1-3; cdr3_aa: CASSPPGASSGNTIYF; cdr3_nt: TGTGCCAGCTCACCACCAGGGGCAAGCTCTGGAAACACCATATATTTT
v_call: TRBV4-2; clone_size: once; d_call: TRBD2; j_call: TRBJ2-5; cdr3_aa: CASSRRSLAGGIQETQYF; cdr3_nt: TGTGCCAGCAGCCGCCGATCCTTAGCGGGGGGGATCCAAGAGACCCAGTACTTC
v_call: TRBV6-5; clone_size: .; d_call: TRBD1; j_call: TRBJ1-4; cdr3_aa: CASSRGQKSNEKLFF; cdr3_nt: TGTGCCAGCAGTAGGGGACAGAAATCTAATGAAAAACTGTTTTTT
v_call: TRBV12-3/TRBV12-4; clone_size: once; d_call: .; j_call: TRBJ2-7; cdr3_aa: CASSSWTADEQYF; cdr3_nt: TGTGCCAGCAGTTCCTGGACAGCCGACGAGCAGTACTTC
v_call: TRBV20-1; clone_size: .; d_call: .; j_call: TRBJ1-3; cdr3_aa: CSARVGNTIYF; cdr3_nt: TGCAGTGCTAGGGTCGGAAACACCATATATTTT